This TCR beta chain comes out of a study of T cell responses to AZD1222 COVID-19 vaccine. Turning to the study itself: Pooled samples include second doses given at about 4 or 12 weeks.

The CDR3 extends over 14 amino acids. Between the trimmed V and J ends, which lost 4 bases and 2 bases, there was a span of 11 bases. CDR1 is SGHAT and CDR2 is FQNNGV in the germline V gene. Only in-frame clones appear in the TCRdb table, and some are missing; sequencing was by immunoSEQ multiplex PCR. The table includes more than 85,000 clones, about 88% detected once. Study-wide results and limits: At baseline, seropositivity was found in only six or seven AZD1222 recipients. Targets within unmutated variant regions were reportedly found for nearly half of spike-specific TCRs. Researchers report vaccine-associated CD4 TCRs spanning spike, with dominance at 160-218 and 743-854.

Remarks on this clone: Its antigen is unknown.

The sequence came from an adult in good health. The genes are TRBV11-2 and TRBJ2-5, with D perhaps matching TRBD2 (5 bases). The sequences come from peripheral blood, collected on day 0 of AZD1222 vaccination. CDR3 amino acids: CASSSTSSQETQYF. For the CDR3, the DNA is TGTGCCAGCAGCTCCACTAGTTCTCAAGAGACCCAGTACTTC.